This T cell receptor beta chain originates from a study of metastatic and nonmetastatic thyroid tumors. This clone rates as medium-sized. TCRdb ran MiXCR on the PCR reads. Of about 20,000 clones in the sample, roughly 18% were seen once. All patients were treatment-naive before thyroid surgery. This CDR3 is 13 amino acids long. Between the trimmed V and J ends, which lost 5 bases and 8 bases, there was a span of 12 bases. The sequenced sample was adjacent normal tissue. The TCR comes from a male donor with papillary thyroid cancer or a benign thyroid nodule (not recorded which). Some clones in this sample may be carry-over from other donors' samples. V usage is TRBV12-3 or TRBV12-4 and J usage is TRBJ1-4; D uncertain. The CDR3 loop is CASSADLDEKLFF. The CDR3 DNA reads as TGTGCCAGCAGTGCCGACCTCGACGAAAAACTGTTTTTT.